This T cell receptor beta chain was observed in a study of blood T cells in healthy people across ages. Findings and limits, study-wide: Naive CD4+ cell counts and diversity both ran higher in long-lived than in aged donors. The fall in TCR beta diversity per million T cells was roughly linear with age. CMV status of donors was not determined, possibly confounding expanded clonotype changes.

Remarks on this clonotype: Its antigen is as yet unknown.

Germline CDR1 and CDR2: DFQATT and SNEGSKA (reference sequence). Trimming cost V 6 bases and J 4 bases; bases outside gene matches: 6. CDR3 length: 14 amino acids. With a J-beta primer mix and a sample-barcoded 5' primer, a second PCR ran roughly 6 to 12 cycles. TCRdb re-derived calls from the 5' RACE reads in MiXCR, one entry per CDR3 protein. The sample has about a million distinct CDR3 sequences, roughly half seen once; the top ten hold around 21%. Sequenced material: blood. The TCR comes from a woman aged 60-75 years in good health. J is TRBJ2-1 and V is TRBV20-1, with 10 bases that match TRBD2. The CDR3, as DNA: TGCAGTGCCCCATGGACTAGCGGATACAATGAGCAGTTCTTC. Encoded protein: CSAPWTSGYNEQFF.